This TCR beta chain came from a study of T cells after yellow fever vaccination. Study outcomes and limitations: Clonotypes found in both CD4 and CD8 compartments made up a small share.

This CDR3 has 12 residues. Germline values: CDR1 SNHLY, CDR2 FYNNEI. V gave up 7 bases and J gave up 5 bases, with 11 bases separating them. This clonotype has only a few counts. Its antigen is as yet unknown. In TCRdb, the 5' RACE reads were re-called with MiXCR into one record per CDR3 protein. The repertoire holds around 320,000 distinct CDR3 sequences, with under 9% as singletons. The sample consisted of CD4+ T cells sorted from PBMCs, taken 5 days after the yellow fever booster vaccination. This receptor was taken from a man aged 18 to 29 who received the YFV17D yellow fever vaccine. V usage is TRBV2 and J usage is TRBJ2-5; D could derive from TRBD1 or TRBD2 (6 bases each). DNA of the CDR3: TGTGCCAGCAAGTGGGGGGCGGAGACCCAGTACTTC. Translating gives CASKWGAETQYF.